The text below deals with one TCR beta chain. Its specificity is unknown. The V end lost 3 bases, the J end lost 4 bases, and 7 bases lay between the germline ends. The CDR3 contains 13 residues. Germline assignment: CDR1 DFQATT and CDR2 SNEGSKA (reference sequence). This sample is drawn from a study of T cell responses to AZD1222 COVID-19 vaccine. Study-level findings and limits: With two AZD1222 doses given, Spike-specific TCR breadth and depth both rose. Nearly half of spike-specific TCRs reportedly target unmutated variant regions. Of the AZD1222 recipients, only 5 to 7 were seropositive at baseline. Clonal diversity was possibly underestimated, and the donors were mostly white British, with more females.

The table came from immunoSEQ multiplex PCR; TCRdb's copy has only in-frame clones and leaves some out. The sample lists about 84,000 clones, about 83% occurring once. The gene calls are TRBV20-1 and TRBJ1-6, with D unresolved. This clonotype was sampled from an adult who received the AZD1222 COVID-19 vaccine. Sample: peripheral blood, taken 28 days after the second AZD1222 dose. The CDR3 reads CSASPPYNSPLHF. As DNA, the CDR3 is TGCAGTGCTAGTCCGCCTTATAATTCACCCCTCCACTTT.